Each of the 2 T cell receptor beta chains below was sequenced from the same sample in a study of cytomegalovirus exposure and HLA in healthy donors. Data came from immunoSEQ multiplex PCR; TCRdb stores just in-frame clones and leaves some out. Here the sample spans about 160,000 clones, around 96% being singletons. The sample taken for sequencing was PBMCs. These TCRs come from a young woman in good health and CMV-seronegative.

This clone was recorded once. The chain uses TRBV18 and TRBJ1-1; possibly TRBD1 for D (5 bases). Germline V gives CDR1 KGHSH, CDR2 LQKENI. V was trimmed by 6 bases and J by 3 bases, leaving 11 bases between them. CDR3 length: 13 residues. This CDR3 is CASSRIGDTEAFF. For the CDR3, the DNA is TGTGCCAGCTCGCGAATAGGGGACACTGAAGCTTTCTTT.

This sequence joins TRBV6-5 and TRBJ2-3, with D perhaps matching TRBD1 (6 bases). The germline V gene encodes CDR1 MNHEY and CDR2 SVGAGI. V lost 6 bases and J 3 bases, leaving 13 bases between the germline ends. CDR3 size: 14 residues. The CDR3 sequence is CASRQGQGTDTQYF. In nucleotides, the CDR3 is TGTGCCAGCAGACAGGGCCAGGGGACAGATACGCAGTATTTT.